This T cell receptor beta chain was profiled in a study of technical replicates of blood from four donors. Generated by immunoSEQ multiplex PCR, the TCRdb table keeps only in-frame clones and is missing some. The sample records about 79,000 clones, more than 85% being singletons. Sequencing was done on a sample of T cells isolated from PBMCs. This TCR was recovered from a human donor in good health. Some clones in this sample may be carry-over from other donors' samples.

The CDR3 coding sequence is TGTGCCAGCAGTGAAGTTTCCAGGGGGCGGGAGACCCAGTACTTC. Its translation: CASSEVSRGRETQYF. V is TRBV25-1 and J is TRBJ2-5; 8 positions agree with TRBD1. Germline V gives CDR1 MGHDK, CDR2 SYGVNS. J gave up 5 bases and V 2 bases, and 7 bases lay outside the gene matches. The CDR3 extends over 15 amino acids.